The 16 T cell receptor beta chains given below trace back to one sample, sequenced in a study of type 1 regulatory T cells. For these receptors, no antigen is known. The study, taken as a whole, reports: Tr1 cells had a more restricted TCR repertoire than non-Tr1 cells.

Each CDR3 protein gets one entry after TCRdb re-called the reads with MiXCR. The table includes 65,000 to 80,000 distinct CDR3 sequences, less than 25% detected once. The sequenced sample consisted of cultured type 1 regulatory T (Tr1) cells, either the whole culture or a sorted fraction (not recorded which). The receptors were sampled from a human donor in good health.

This clonotype has a handful of counts. The chain is built from TRBV5-1 and TRBJ2-7, with D tentatively TRBD1 (6 bases). The germline gives CDR1 SGHRS, CDR2 YFSETQ. V dropped 4 bases and J dropped 4 bases, with 12 bases sitting between them. The CDR3 length is 13 residues. CDR3: CASSGTLIYEQYF. CDR3 DNA: TGCGCCAGCAGCGGGACATTGATTTACGAGCAGTACTTC.

In its sample, this clonotype was seen many times. This rearrangement joins TRBV5-1 to TRBJ1-2; TRBD1 is a possible D gene (6 bases). Germline V gene sequence: CDR1 SGHRS, CDR2 YFSETQ. V lost 0 bases and J 2 bases, leaving 8 bases between the germline ends. This CDR3 contains 14 residues. CDR3 sequence: CASSLEGQNYGYTF. CDR3 nucleotide sequence: TGCGCCAGCAGCTTGGAAGGACAGAACTATGGCTACACCTTC.

This clonotype has more than one count but fewer than ten. This sequence joins TRBV7-2 and TRBJ2-5; the D gene is possibly TRBD1 (5 bases). V was clipped by 2 bases and J by 1 base, with 11 bases between them. CDR1 is SGHTA, CDR2 FQGNSA, per germline. CDR3 length: 15 amino acids. CDR3 protein: CASSLRGRLQETQYF. The CDR3 DNA sequence: TGTGCCAGCAGCTTAAGGGGCCGTCTCCAAGAGACCCAGTACTTC. Looking up the rest from reference TRBV7-2 and TRBJ2-5 gives the full variable domain: GAGVSQSPSNKVTEKGKDVELRCDPISGHTALYWYRQSLGQGLEFLIYFQGNSAPDKSGLPSDRFSAERTGGSVSTLTIQRTQQEDSAVYLCASSLRGRLQETQYFGPGTRLLVL.

This clonotype was found a few times. The V gene is TRBV7-6, the J gene TRBJ2-1; 12 bases are a match to TRBD2. This CDR3 spans 15 amino acids. J lost 4 bases, V lost 5 bases, and 3 bases had no gene match. The germline gives CDR1 SGHVS, CDR2 FNYEAQ. This CDR3 is CASSPTSGSYNEQFF. CDR3 coding DNA: TGTGCCAGCAGCCCGACTAGCGGGAGTTACAATGAGCAGTTCTTC. Full variable domain (rest looked up from reference TRBV7-6 and TRBJ2-1): GAGVSQSPRYKVTKRGQDVALRCDPISGHVSLYWYRQALGQGPEFLTYFNYEAQQDKSGLPNDRFSAERPEGSISTLTIQRTEQRDSAMYRCASSPTSGSYNEQFFGPGTRLTVL.

The chain links TRBV24-1 to TRBJ2-1; D may be TRBD1 (5 bases). The CDR3 totals 12 residues. Germline V CDR1 and CDR2: KGHDR, SFDVKD. Trimming removed 6 bases at V and 8 bases at J, with 10 bases between. The CDR3 coding sequence is TGTGCCACCAGTTTTGTAGGGGATGAGCAGTTCTTC. Protein: CATSFVGDEQFF.

The rearrangement uses TRBV7-9 and TRBJ2-5, with D perhaps being TRBD1 or TRBD2 (5 bases each). The CDR3 has 16 amino acids. Trimming removed 5 bases from V and 1 base from J, with 17 bases in between. The germline CDR1 and CDR2 sequences are SEHNR and FQNEAQ (reference sequence). The CDR3 sequence: CASSLQGRRCQETQYF. The CDR3 bases are TGTGCCAGCAGCCTGCAGGGACGGAGGTGCCAAGAGACCCAGTACTTC.

The chain carries TRBV5-1 and TRBJ2-2; the D gene could be TRBD1 or TRBD2 (5 bases each). CDR1 is SGHRS, CDR2 YFSETQ, per germline. V lost 4 bases and J lost 0, with 19 bases in between. The CDR3 is 18 amino acids. CDR3 in DNA: TGCGCCAGCAGCCCCCGGGGCGCCCGACCCCCGAACACCGGGGAGCTGTTTTTT. Amino acid sequence: CASSPRGARPPNTGELFF.

The gene calls are TRBV20-1 and TRBJ2-5; 9 positions match TRBD2. The CDR3 is 15 amino acids. Germline-derived CDR1 and CDR2 are DFQATT and SNEGSKA (reference sequence). The V gene end was trimmed by 2 bases and the J gene end by 4 bases; junction bases not matched to a gene: 8. DNA of the CDR3: TGCAGTGCTAGAAGGAGTAGCGGGAGTGCAGAGACCCAGTACTTC. It is translated as CSARRSSGSAETQYF.

This clonotype has a handful of counts. V usage is TRBV19 and J usage is TRBJ2-7; tentatively, D is TRBD2 (6 bases). Trimming cost V 4 bases and J 3 bases, with 16 bases left between them. This CDR3 region has 15 residues. The germline CDR1 and CDR2 sequences are LNHDA and SQIVND (reference sequence). CDR3 loop: CASSSRKSGYYEQYF. The CDR3 nucleotides are TGTGCCAGTAGTAGCAGGAAGAGCGGGTACTACGAGCAGTACTTC.

This clonotype occurred a few times. J is TRBJ2-3 and V is TRBV5-1, with 9 nucleotides matching TRBD1. Per the germline V gene, CDR1 is SGHRS and CDR2 is YFSETQ. The CDR3 has 15 residues. V shed 2 bases, J shed 6 bases, and the junction held 7 bases outside the gene matches. The chain's CDR3 is CASSFDGTGRDTQYF. As DNA, the CDR3 is TGCGCCAGCAGCTTTGACGGGACAGGGCGGGATACGCAGTATTTT.

Many counts were recorded for this clonotype. CDR3 in amino acids: CSAKNGNEQFF. CDR3 in DNA: TGCAGTGCTAAGAATGGAAATGAGCAGTTCTTC. V is TRBV20-1 and J is TRBJ2-1; D not resolved. From germline, CDR1 is DFQATT and CDR2 SNEGSKA (reference sequence). Trimming left V 4 bases short and J 7 bases short, with 8 bases between. The CDR3 runs 11 residues.

This clonotype has only a few counts. The J gene is TRBJ2-3, the V gene TRBV9, with a weak D call TRBD2 (6 bases). The V end lost 0 bases, the J end lost 3 bases, and 11 bases lay between the germline ends. Germline CDR1 SGDLS, CDR2 YYNGEE. This CDR3 comprises 15 residues. CDR3 loop: CASSVVGGITDTQYF. The CDR3 coding sequence is TGTGCCAGCAGCGTAGTTGGGGGGATAACAGATACGCAGTATTTT.

The rearrangement uses TRBV19 and TRBJ1-1; TRBD1 agrees at 8 bases. J lost 5 bases, V lost 6 bases, and 5 bases had no gene match. CDR1 is LNHDA, CDR2 SQIVND, per germline (reference sequence). The CDR3 extends over 13 amino acids. The CDR3 sequence: CASRDRVFTEAFF. CDR3 nucleotide sequence: TGTGCCAGTAGGGACAGGGTTTTTACTGAAGCTTTCTTT.

This clonotype was seen only a few times. The chain carries TRBV5-1 and TRBJ2-2; D is unresolved. CDR3 length: 13 amino acids. Germline loops: CDR1 SGHRS, CDR2 YFSETQ. V lost 0 bases to trimming and J lost 4 bases, with 4 bases between them. CDR3 sequence (DNA): TGCGCCAGCAGCTTGGTTCCCACCGGGGAGCTGTTTTTT. This encodes CASSLVPTGELFF.

The rearrangement uses TRBV5-1 and TRBJ1-1; a weak D match, TRBD1 (5 bases). V was trimmed by 2 bases and J by 1 base, leaving 9 bases between them. Germline V gene data show CDR1 as SGHRS and CDR2 as YFSETQ. The CDR3 spans 14 residues. Here the CDR3 reads CASSLRGPNTEAFF. The CDR3 DNA reads TGCGCCAGCAGCTTAAGGGGACCGAACACTGAAGCTTTCTTT.

A word on this clonotype: A much larger clone lies a single base off, so this may be a read error. As the CDR3 is not closed by the conserved phenylalanine or tryptophan, this likely results from a read error. V gene TRBV15 combines with J gene TRBJ1-5; possible D gene TRBD1, 5 bases. Germline V CDR1 and CDR2: LNHNV, YYDKDF (reference sequence). Deletions cut 9 bases from V and 1 base from J, with 13 bases between. CDR3 length equals 14 residues. CDR3 sequence (DNA): TGTGCCACAGCAACAGGCTTGAGCAATCAGCCCCAGCATGTT. Residues: CATATGLSNQPQHV.